The 21 T cell receptor beta chains below come from one sample, sequenced in a study of CD8+CD57+ T cells in acquired aplastic anemia (dated by TCRdb to between 2017 and 2018). Sequencing was carried out with an Illumina HiSeq 2000. Genomic DNA was used as template for profiling of TCR beta VDJ combinations and CDR3 sequences. The public reads were reanalyzed by TCRdb: fastp trimming at Q25, MiXCR alignment, in-frame beta chains only. Records with the same CDR3 protein are collapsed into one entry carrying the most frequent genes and DNA. Recorded for this sample are about 220,000 distinct CDR3 sequences; 30% to 40% of them occurred a single time. Clones ranked in the top ten supply roughly 1.1% of the sample. The sequenced sample consisted of sorted CD4+, CD8+, or CD8+CD57+ T cells (not recorded which) from PBMCs. These TCRs come from a human donor in good health, serving as a control.

The rearrangement links TRBV10-2 to TRBJ2-7, with D perhaps TRBD1 (6 bases). Germline CDR1 WSHSY, CDR2 SAAADI. Trimming removed 10 bases at V and 0 bases at J, with 16 bases between. The CDR3 contains 14 residues. The CDR3 sequence is CATNRGGSSYEQYF. As DNA, the CDR3 is TGCGCCACAAATCGAGGGGGTAGCTCCTACGAGCAGTACTTC.

The chain is built from TRBV5-1 and TRBJ2-3; TRBD1 aligns across 10 bases. Trimming took 5 bases from V and 1 from J; bases not matched to a gene: 4. The CDR3 length is 15 residues. In germline, CDR1 is SGHRS, CDR2 YFSETQ. The CDR3 is CASSRDRGGTDTQYF. Here the CDR3 DNA reads TGCGCCAGCAGTCGGGACAGGGGTGGCACAGATACGCAGTATTTT.

This clonotype came up many times. The rearrangement links TRBV14 to TRBJ1-2, with a possible D match to TRBD1 (6 bases). Between the trimmed V and J ends, which lost 4 bases and 8 bases, there was a span of 14 bases. The CDR3 contains 13 residues. CDR1 and CDR2 (germline): SGHDN, FVKESK. The CDR3 region has the DNA TGTGCCAGCAGCCCAGTGGGGGCGGGAGGCTACACCTTC. This sequence encodes CASSPVGAGGYTF.

Notes on this clonotype: This CDR3 fails to terminate in the conserved phenylalanine or tryptophan, so it likely reflects a read error. The chain links TRBV2 to TRBJ2-7; D is unclear. The CDR3 consists of 14 residues. From germline, CDR1 is SNHLY and CDR2 FYNNEI. This chain's CDR3 is CASGEFNSSYEQYL. The CDR3 nucleotides read TGTGCCAGCGGTGAATTCAACAGCTCCTACGAGCAGTACCTC.

Judged by abundance, this clonotype is medium-sized. The rearrangement uses TRBV10-3 and TRBJ1-2; perhaps TRBD1 as D (5 bases). The CDR3 has 17 residues. V lost 0 bases and J lost 8, with 22 bases in between. Germline CDR1 reads ENHRY; CDR2 reads SYGVKD. The CDR3 region is CAISESQERQPGRGYTF. The CDR3 DNA reads TGTGCCATCAGTGAGTCGCAGGAAAGACAACCAGGGCGCGGCTACACCTTC.

On this clonotype itself: An end of the junction does not agree with germline; a read error may underlie this. The J gene is TRBJ1-5, the V gene TRBV10-1, with D unresolved. CDR3 size: 13 residues. CDR1 and CDR2 from the germline V gene are WNHNN and SYGVQD (reference sequence). The DNA for the CDR3 is TGCGCCAGCAGTGACAATCTCAATCAGCCCCTGCATTTT. This codes for CASSDNLNQPLHF.

This clonotype was counted at least ten times. V usage is TRBV7-3 and J usage is TRBJ1-3; no firm D call. The CDR3 length is 14 residues. The germline CDR1 and CDR2 sequences are SGHTA and FQGTGA. V was clipped by 0 bases and J by 4 bases, with 7 bases between them. The CDR3 sequence: CASSLTASGNTIYF. The CDR3 bases are TGTGCCAGCAGCTTAACCGCGTCGGGAAACACCATATATTTT.

Many counts were recorded for this clonotype. This rearrangement joins TRBV20-1 to TRBJ1-3; TRBD1 is a possible D gene (5 bases). Germline V gene sequence: CDR1 DFQATT, CDR2 SNEGSKA (reference sequence). The length of the CDR3 is 15 residues. Trimming shortened V by 1 base and J by 4 bases, and 14 bases separated the two germline ends. CDR3 sequence (DNA): TGCAGTGCTAGAGCCCCGGGGGGTTCAGGAAACACCATATATTTT. This codes for CSARAPGGSGNTIYF.

The genes are TRBV29-1 and TRBJ2-7, with TRBD1 identical over 11 bases. CDR3 length: 14 residues. Germline V gene lookup returns CDR1 SQVTM and CDR2 ANQGSEA. Trimming at V came to 5 bases and at J to 6 bases, leaving 9 bases not matched to a gene. The CDR3 reads CSVFRAGTGGEQYF. The CDR3 DNA is TGCAGCGTTTTCAGGGCCGGGACAGGGGGCGAGCAGTACTTC.

This clonotype was seen ten or more times. The chain carries TRBV7-9 and TRBJ1-2; no clear D gene. Deletions cut 3 bases from V and 8 bases from J, with 13 bases between. The CDR3 loop spans 13 amino acids. Germline lookup yields CDR1 SEHNR and CDR2 FQNEAQ (reference sequence). CDR3 in amino acids: CASSFLQVEGYTF. Written as DNA, the CDR3 is TGTGCCAGCAGCTTCCTCCAGGTTGAGGGCTACACCTTC.

The chain is built from TRBV9 and TRBJ2-3; 10 nucleotides agree with TRBD2. Per germline, CDR1 SGDLS and CDR2 YYNGEE. The CDR3 loop spans 16 amino acids. The V gene end was trimmed by 2 bases and the J gene end by 2 bases; junction bases not matched to a gene: 5. DNA of the CDR3: TGTGCCAGCAGCGTTAAAGCGGGAGGGTACACAGATACGCAGTATTTT. It is translated as CASSVKAGGYTDTQYF. The whole variable domain, remainder taken from reference TRBV9 and TRBJ2-3, is DSGVTQTPKHLITATGQRVTLRCSPRSGDLSVYWYQQSLDQGLQFLIQYYNGEERAKGNILERFSAQQFPDLHSELNLSSLELGDSALYFCASSVKAGGYTDTQYFGPGTRLTVL.

Ten or more counts support this clonotype. The chain combines TRBV5-1 with TRBJ2-5; TRBD1 is a possible D gene (6 bases). The V and J ends lost 4 bases and 1 base respectively, with 11 bases between them. Germline V gives CDR1 SGHRS, CDR2 YFSETQ. The CDR3 loop spans 14 amino acids. CDR3 coding DNA: TGCGCCAGCAGCGCCGGACAGCTCCAAGAGACCCAGTACTTC. Residues: CASSAGQLQETQYF.

V is TRBV2 and J is TRBJ2-1, with 11 bases identical to TRBD2. V lost 1 base to trimming and J lost 5 bases; unmatched junction nucleotides: 1. The CDR3 covers 15 residues. In germline, CDR1 is SNHLY, CDR2 FYNNEI. This chain's CDR3 is CASSEEGLADNEQFF. DNA of the CDR3: TGTGCCAGCAGTGAAGAGGGACTAGCGGACAATGAGCAGTTCTTC.

This clonotype qualifies as medium-sized. The V and J genes are TRBV7-9 and TRBJ1-6; no reliable D call. The V gene's germline CDR1 is SEHNR and CDR2 FQNEAQ (reference sequence). V was pared by 0 bases and J by 7 bases, with 4 bases between. The CDR3 covers 13 residues. The CDR3 sequence: CASSLAQNSPLHF. The CDR3 DNA sequence: TGTGCCAGCAGCTTAGCGCAAAATTCACCCCTCCACTTT.

This clonotype was observed at least ten times. The rearrangement joins TRBV24-1 to TRBJ2-7; 8 nucleotides line up with TRBD1. V shed 6 bases, J shed 3 bases, and the junction held 9 bases outside the gene matches. CDR3 length: 15 amino acids. CDR1 KGHDR and CDR2 SFDVKD come from the germline V gene. The DNA of the CDR3 is TGTGCCACCAGTTTAGCTGGACAGGGTAACTACGAGCAGTACTTC. Protein product: CATSLAGQGNYEQYF.

This clonotype was observed a handful of times. The chain is built from TRBV15 and TRBJ2-1; 10 bases agree with TRBD2. Germline V lookup: CDR1 LNHNV, CDR2 YYDKDF (reference sequence). This CDR3 has 16 residues. The V segment lost 3 bases and the J segment 9 bases; nucleotides outside the gene matches: 11. The CDR3 nucleotides are TGTGCCACCAGCAGGGCTGGGACTAGCGTACAGGGTGAGCAGTTCTTC. Protein: CATSRAGTSVQGEQFF.

V gene TRBV9 combines with J gene TRBJ1-5; the match to TRBD1 covers 8 bases. V lost 3 bases and J lost 6; bases outside the gene matches: 5. The CDR3 has 14 residues. Germline values: CDR1 SGDLS, CDR2 YYNGEE. CDR3 bases: TGTGCCAGCAGCGACGGACAGGGAGGTCAGCCCCAGCATTTT. Amino acids: CASSDGQGGQPQHF.

This rearrangement joins TRBV6-2 or TRBV6-3 to TRBJ1-3; no clear D. V lost 2 bases and J 0 bases, leaving 5 bases between the germline ends. The CDR3 runs to 14 residues. Germline V lookup: CDR1 MNHEY, CDR2 SVGEGT. The CDR3: CASSYGDSGNTIYF. CDR3 bases: TGTGCCAGCAGTTACGGCGACTCTGGAAACACCATATATTTT.

Ten or more counts support this clonotype. The V gene is TRBV5-1, the J gene TRBJ2-7; 12 bases agree with TRBD2. CDR1 SGHRS and CDR2 YFSETQ come from the germline V gene. The CDR3 is made up of 13 amino acids. The ends lost 4 bases at V and 9 bases at J; junction bases unmatched: 5. The CDR3 DNA sequence: TGCGCCAGCAGCCAGACTAGCGGGAGCTTGCAGTACTTC. This codes for CASSQTSGSLQYF. Full variable domain (outside the CDR3, taken from reference TRBV5-1 and TRBJ2-7): KAGVTQTPRYLIKTRGQQVTLSCSPISGHRSVSWYQQTPGQGLQFLFEYFSETQRNKGNFPGRFSGRQFSNSRSEMNVSTLELGDSALYLCASSQTSGSLQYFGPGTRLTVT.

Remarks on this clonotype: A much larger clone sits a single nucleotide away, making a read error possible. The genes are TRBV2 and TRBJ1-5; TRBD1 agrees at 12 bases. Germline V gene lookup returns CDR1 SNHLY and CDR2 FYNNEI. This CDR3 is 15 amino acids long. CDR3 DNA sequence: TGTGCCAGCAGCGCCGGGACAGGGGGCAATCAGCCCAAGCATTTT. Encoded protein: CASSAGTGGNQPKHF.

The J gene is TRBJ1-2, the V gene TRBV18; a possible D gene is TRBD1 (5 bases). CDR1 and CDR2 (germline): KGHSH, LQKENI. The ends were cut back, 4 bases at V and 2 bases at J, with 11 bases in the middle. The length of the CDR3 is 14 residues. Here the CDR3 reads CASSLQAGNYGYTF. The CDR3 nucleotides read TGTGCCAGCTCACTACAGGCCGGGAACTATGGCTACACCTTC.